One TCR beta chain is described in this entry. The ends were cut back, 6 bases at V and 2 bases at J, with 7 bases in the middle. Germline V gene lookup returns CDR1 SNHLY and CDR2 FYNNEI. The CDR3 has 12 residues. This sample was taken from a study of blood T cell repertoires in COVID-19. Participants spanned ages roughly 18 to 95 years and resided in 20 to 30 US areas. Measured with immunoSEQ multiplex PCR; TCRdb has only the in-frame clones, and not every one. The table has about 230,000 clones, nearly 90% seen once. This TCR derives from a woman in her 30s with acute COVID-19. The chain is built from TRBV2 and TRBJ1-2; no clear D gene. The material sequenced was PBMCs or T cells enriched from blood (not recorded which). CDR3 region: CASRAQNYGYTF. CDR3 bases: TGTGCCAGCAGGGCACAAAACTATGGCTACACCTTC.